These 30 T cell receptor beta chains originate from one sample sequenced in a study of T cell changes during pregnancy in multiple sclerosis. Some clones are missing from TCRdb's copy, which holds only in-frame ones; the method was immunoSEQ multiplex PCR. The sample carries roughly 50,000 clones, roughly 94% recorded once. Sequencing used CD8+ T cells from peripheral blood mononuclear cells, obtained in the third trimester of pregnancy. Receptors originate from a female donor with multiple sclerosis, enrolled in a pregnancy study.

V usage is TRBV4-2 and J usage is TRBJ2-1, with a possible D match to TRBD2 (5 bases). Looked up from germline, CDR1 is LGHNA and CDR2 is YNFKEQ. This CDR3 is 17 amino acids long. The V and J ends lost 0 bases and 3 bases respectively, with 15 bases between them. CDR3 bases: TGTGCCAGCAGCCAAGAGACGGGAACTAGTAACTACAATGAGCAGTTCTTC. As protein: CASSQETGTSNYNEQFF.

The rearrangement uses TRBV29-1 and TRBJ2-7; a possible D gene is TRBD2 (6 bases). Germline loops: CDR1 SQVTM, CDR2 ANQGSEA. The CDR3 covers 15 residues. Trimming took off 2 bases at V and 3 bases at J, with 17 bases between the two ends. The CDR3 nucleotides are TGCAGCGTTGAAATACGGCAGGGAGGTGACTACGAGCAGTACTTC. Translation gives CSVEIRQGGDYEQYF.

V gene TRBV6-5 combines with J gene TRBJ2-1; the match to TRBD2 covers 7 bases. This CDR3 has 15 residues. Germline V gene sequence: CDR1 MNHEY, CDR2 SVGAGI. V shed 2 bases, J shed 2 bases, and the junction held 3 bases outside the gene matches. The CDR3: CASSYAGVAYNEQFF. CDR3 DNA: TGTGCCAGCAGTTACGCGGGAGTGGCCTACAATGAGCAGTTCTTC.

The chain employs TRBV13 and TRBJ2-3, with TRBD1 matching 8 bases. V was pared by 4 bases and J by 3 bases, with 9 bases of the junction left unmatched. In germline, CDR1 is PRHDT, CDR2 FYEKMQ (reference sequence). The CDR3 totals 16 residues. The CDR3 is CASSSGQGRDTDTQYF. Here the CDR3 DNA reads TGTGCCAGCAGCTCCGGACAGGGAAGGGATACAGATACGCAGTATTTT.

The chain uses TRBV30 and TRBJ2-1; D is unresolved. The V end was cut by 0 bases, the J end by 9 bases, with 15 bases between. This CDR3 has 14 residues. Per the germline V gene, CDR1 is GTSNPN and CDR2 is SVGIG (reference sequence). CDR3 region: CAWSVRNSAFEQFF. The CDR3 bases are TGTGCCTGGAGTGTACGGAACAGTGCTTTTGAGCAGTTCTTC.

This chain uses TRBV2 with TRBJ2-7; no definite D call. The germline V gene has CDR1 SNHLY and CDR2 FYNNEI. This CDR3 contains 11 residues. V lost 3 bases and J 3 bases, leaving 3 bases between the germline ends. CDR3 DNA sequence: TGTGCCAGCAGTGACGGCTACGAGCAGTACTTC. As protein: CASSDGYEQYF.

J is TRBJ2-3 and V is TRBV28; 9 nucleotides line up with TRBD2. V trimming: 2 bases; J trimming: 6 bases; junction bases outside the gene matches: 6. This CDR3 comprises 15 residues. The germline V gene has CDR1 MDHEN and CDR2 SYDVKM. The CDR3 sequence: CASSLPRTSADTQYF. The CDR3, as DNA: TGTGCCAGCAGTTTACCTAGGACTAGCGCGGATACGCAGTATTTT. Supplemented by reference TRBV28 and TRBJ2-3, the full variable domain reads DVKVTQSSRYLVKRTGEKVFLECVQDMDHENMFWYRQDPGLGLRLIYFSYDVKMKEKGDIPEGYSVSREKKERFSLILESASTNQTSMYLCASSLPRTSADTQYFGPGTRLTVL.

With respect to this clone: Other DNA sequences of this sample code for an identical CDR3. The genes are TRBV5-4 and TRBJ2-2, with TRBD1 matching over 7 bases. Germline-derived CDR1 and CDR2 are SGHNT and YYREEE (reference sequence). This CDR3 region has 15 residues. V lost 1 base and J lost 4; bases outside the gene matches: 4. CDR3 nucleotides: TGTGCCAGCAGCTTGTTAGCAGGGGGCACCGGGGAGCTGTTTTTT. Residues: CASSLLAGGTGELFF.

CDR3: CASSAGSPNEAFF. CDR3 DNA: TGTGCCAGCAGTGCCGGGAGCCCCAATGAAGCTTTCTTT. V gene TRBV27 combines with J gene TRBJ1-1, with D uncertain. CDR1 and CDR2 from the germline V gene are MNHEY and SMNVEV (reference sequence). Trimming left V 5 bases short and J 7 bases short, with 14 bases between. The CDR3 loop spans 13 amino acids.

This clone has a handful of counts. This chain links TRBV4-2 with TRBJ2-1; 9 bases match TRBD2. This CDR3 is built from 17 residues. V lost 1 base to trimming and J lost 5 bases; unmatched junction nucleotides: 9. CDR1 and CDR2 (germline): LGHNA, YNFKEQ. The CDR3 DNA reads as TGTGCCAGCAGCCAAGTCCCCGGGACTAGCTATGACAATGAGCAGTTCTTC. It is translated as CASSQVPGTSYDNEQFF.

The chain combines TRBV6-6 with TRBJ2-7; D is possibly TRBD2 (7 bases). The V gene lost 7 bases and the J gene lost 0 bases, with 19 bases spanning the gap. The CDR3 has 16 residues. Per the germline V gene, CDR1 is MNHNY and CDR2 is SVGAGI (reference sequence). The CDR3, as DNA: TGTGCCAGCAATCCAGCGGGGCCAGGGGCCTCCTACGAGCAGTACTTC. Translated: CASNPAGPGASYEQYF.

The chain carries TRBV6-5 and TRBJ2-1, with TRBD2 identical over 11 bases. The CDR3 totals 16 residues. The germline V gene encodes CDR1 MNHEY and CDR2 SVGAGI. V dropped 3 bases and J dropped 5; count of bases not matched to a gene: 6. The CDR3 DNA sequence: TGTGCCAGCAGTTATTCCCCGACTAGCGGGGACAATGAGCAGTTCTTC. Its protein is CASSYSPTSGDNEQFF.

This clone occurred once. The rearrangement links TRBV15 to TRBJ1-5, with D hard to call. V lost 0 bases and J lost 0, with 9 bases in between. The CDR3 covers 16 residues. The germline gives CDR1 LNHNV, CDR2 YYDKDF (reference sequence). CDR3 sequence: CATSRDRGSSNQPQHF. The CDR3 DNA sequence: TGTGCCACCAGCAGAGATCGTGGCAGTAGCAATCAGCCCCAGCATTTT.

The genes are TRBV7-6 and TRBJ1-4; 7 bases are a match to TRBD1. The germline V gene encodes CDR1 SGHVS and CDR2 FNYEAQ. Germline trimming cut 5 bases from V and 2 bases from J; bases unmatched to any gene: 2. The CDR3 is made up of 14 amino acids. CDR3 residues: CASSLGGTNEKLFF. The CDR3 DNA follows: TGTGCCAGCAGCCTAGGGGGCACTAATGAAAAACTGTTTTTT.

DNA for the CDR3: TGTGCCAGCAGCTTAGGCCTAGTGAAACCCTACGAGCAGTACTTC. It is translated as CASSLGLVKPYEQYF. This chain joins TRBV7-4 and TRBJ2-7; the D is unclear. Germline V gene lookup returns CDR1 SGHVT and CDR2 SQSDAQ. With 1 base removed from V and 2 bases from J, the gap between germline ends came to 12 bases. The CDR3 is 15 residues long.

This clone was seen a single time. V gene TRBV28 combines with J gene TRBJ1-5; TRBD1 matches at 10 bases. The CDR3 consists of 21 residues. V dropped 5 bases and J dropped 0; count of bases not matched to a gene: 19. Germline V gives CDR1 MDHEN, CDR2 SYDVKM. CDR3 in amino acids: CASSPSSGQGGVWNSNQPQHF. CDR3 in DNA: TGTGCCAGCAGTCCATCATCAGGACAGGGGGGCGTATGGAATAGCAATCAGCCCCAGCATTTT.

The gene calls are TRBV2 and TRBJ1-5; 11 bases align to TRBD1. The germline V gene has CDR1 SNHLY and CDR2 FYNNEI. There are 19 residues in the CDR3. V trimming: 5 bases; J trimming: 3 bases; junction bases outside the gene matches: 15. The CDR3 DNA reads TGTGCCAGCAGTTACCCCGGGACAGGGGGAATTGAGCACAATCAGCCCCAGCATTTT. The encoded protein is CASSYPGTGGIEHNQPQHF.

The chain carries TRBV27 and TRBJ1-5; 7 bases match TRBD1. The CDR3 runs to 17 residues. Germline trimming cut 6 bases from V and 2 bases from J; bases unmatched to any gene: 13. The V gene's germline CDR1 is MNHEY and CDR2 SMNVEV (reference sequence). CDR3 bases: TGTGCCAGCAGCGTCAGGGGGGTCTTCGGTGGCAATCAGCCCCAGCATTTT. Translated, it gives CASSVRGVFGGNQPQHF.

CDR3 sequence reads: CAWCLAGGFYNEQFF. Here the CDR3 DNA reads TGTGCCTGGTGTCTAGCGGGAGGATTCTACAATGAGCAGTTCTTC. This chain connects TRBV30 to TRBJ2-1, with TRBD2 matching 11 bases. V lost 5 bases to trimming and J lost 3 bases; unmatched junction nucleotides: 6. CDR1 and CDR2 from the germline V gene are GTSNPN and SVGIG (reference sequence). CDR3 length equals 15 residues.

This clone occurred once. The chain uses TRBV7-2 and TRBJ2-2, with D perhaps matching TRBD2 (5 bases). The CDR3 is 18 residues long. V was trimmed by 0 bases and J by 0 bases, leaving 14 bases between them. Germline CDR1 and CDR2: SGHTA and FQGNSA. This CDR3 reads CASSLASSRVANTGELFF. The CDR3 bases are TGTGCCAGCAGCTTAGCGTCTAGCCGGGTCGCGAACACCGGGGAGCTGTTTTTT. Supplemented by reference TRBV7-2 and TRBJ2-2, the full variable domain reads GAGVSQSPSNKVTEKGKDVELRCDPISGHTALYWYRQSLGQGLEFLIYFQGNSAPDKSGLPSDRFSAERTGGSVSTLTIQRTQQEDSAVYLCASSLASSRVANTGELFFGEGSRLTVL.

This chain connects TRBV18 to TRBJ2-1; 7 nucleotides match TRBD1. CDR3 size: 16 residues. Germline V gene sequence: CDR1 KGHSH, CDR2 LQKENI. The ends lost 3 bases at V and 8 bases at J; junction bases unmatched: 13. Here the CDR3 DNA reads TGTGCCAGCTCACCGACGCTTGACAGGGTAGATGATGAGCAGTTCTTC. It specifies CASSPTLDRVDDEQFF.

The genes are TRBV7-9 and TRBJ2-7; possibly TRBD2 for D (6 bases). Per germline, CDR1 SEHNR and CDR2 FQNEAQ (reference sequence). The CDR3 covers 14 residues. Between the trimmed V and J ends, which lost 5 bases and 1 base, there was a span of 12 bases. Here the CDR3 reads CASSPSGPSYEQYF. The CDR3 DNA is TGTGCCAGCAGCCCAAGCGGGCCGTCCTACGAGCAGTACTTC. Full variable domain (missing parts from reference TRBV7-9 and TRBJ2-7): DTGVSQNPRHKITKRGQNVTFRCDPISEHNRLYWYRQTLGQGPEFLTYFQNEAQLEKSRLLSDRFSAERPKGSFSTLEIQRTEQGDSAMYLCASSPSGPSYEQYFGPGTRLTVT.

The gene calls are TRBV7-6 and TRBJ2-6; no definite D call. Trimming pared 5 bases from V and 0 bases from J, leaving 8 bases between. Germline CDR1 SGHVS, CDR2 FNYEAQ. CDR3 length: 15 amino acids. This CDR3 reads CASSPASSGANVLTF. For the CDR3, the DNA is TGTGCCAGCAGCCCCGCCAGCTCTGGGGCCAACGTCCTGACTTTC.

The gene calls are TRBV7-4 and TRBJ1-3; no firm D call. CDR3 length: 19 amino acids. CDR1 SGHVT and CDR2 SQSDAQ come from the germline V gene. Between the trimmed V and J ends, which lost 1 base and 5 bases, there was a span of 24 bases. CDR3 DNA sequence: TGTGCCAGCAGCTTAGGAGGGATTGATGCTATCCGTCTCAGAAACACCATATATTTT. Translation gives CASSLGGIDAIRLRNTIYF.

The genes are TRBV27 and TRBJ2-1; D perhaps matches TRBD2 (6 bases). V shed 6 bases and J shed 1 base, with 16 bases lying between them. Germline V gives CDR1 MNHEY, CDR2 SMNVEV (reference sequence). CDR3 length: 16 amino acids. CDR3 sequence: CASSPGGPFSYNEQFF. CDR3 in DNA: TGTGCCAGCAGCCCCGGAGGGCCGTTTTCCTACAATGAGCAGTTCTTC.

This chain connects TRBV21-1 to TRBJ1-1. TRBV21-1 is a listed pseudogene. The CDR3 totals 11 residues. CDR3 nucleotides: TGTGCCAGCAGCAACGACGGGGAAGCTTTCTTT. It codes for CASSNDGEAFF.

The chain carries TRBV13 and TRBJ2-3; 13 nucleotides align to TRBD2. Germline CDR1 reads PRHDT; CDR2 reads FYEKMQ (reference sequence). CDR3 length: 17 amino acids. J gave up 2 bases and V 6 bases, and 8 bases lay outside the gene matches. CDR3 sequence: CASSHGLAGEVTDTQYF. CDR3 DNA sequence: TGTGCCAGCAGTCACGGACTAGCGGGAGAGGTCACAGATACGCAGTATTTT.

The chain joins TRBV11-2 to TRBJ2-3, with D tentatively TRBD2 (5 bases). The length of the CDR3 is 16 residues. From germline, CDR1 is SGHAT and CDR2 FQNNGV. Trimming stripped 5 bases from V and 2 bases from J, with 17 bases between. The CDR3 bases are TGTGCCAGCAGCCCAGAGGAGGCTCCCCTCACAGATACGCAGTATTTT. Residues: CASSPEEAPLTDTQYF.

The chain recombines TRBV2 with TRBJ1-1, with D unresolved. CDR1 and CDR2 (germline): SNHLY, FYNNEI. Trimming removed 0 bases from V and 1 base from J, with 6 bases in between. The CDR3 extends over 14 amino acids. CDR3 bases: TGTGCCAGCAGTGAAGCACCCGGGAACACTGAAGCTTTCTTT. This codes for CASSEAPGNTEAFF.

In this sample, this clone turned up once. The rearrangement uses TRBV5-6 and TRBJ1-5, with D hard to call. Germline CDR1 SGHDT, CDR2 YYEEEE. Trimming cost V 0 bases and J 6 bases, with 4 bases left between them. The CDR3 contains 12 residues. The CDR3 DNA sequence: TGTGCCAGCAGCTTGGGCGTTCAGCCCCAGCATTTT. Protein product: CASSLGVQPQHF.